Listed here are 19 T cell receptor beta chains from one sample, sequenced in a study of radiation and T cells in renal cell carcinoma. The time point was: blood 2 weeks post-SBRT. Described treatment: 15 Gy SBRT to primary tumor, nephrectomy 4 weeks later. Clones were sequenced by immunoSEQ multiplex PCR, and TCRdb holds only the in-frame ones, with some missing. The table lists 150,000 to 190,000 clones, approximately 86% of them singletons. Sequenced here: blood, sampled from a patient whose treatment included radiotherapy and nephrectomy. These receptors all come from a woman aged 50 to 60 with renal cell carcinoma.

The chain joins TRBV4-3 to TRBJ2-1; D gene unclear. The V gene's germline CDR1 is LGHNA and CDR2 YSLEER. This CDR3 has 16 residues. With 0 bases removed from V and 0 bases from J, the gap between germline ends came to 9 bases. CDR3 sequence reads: CASSQERAFSYNEQFF. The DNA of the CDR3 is TGCGCCAGCAGCCAAGAAAGGGCCTTCTCCTACAATGAGCAGTTCTTC.

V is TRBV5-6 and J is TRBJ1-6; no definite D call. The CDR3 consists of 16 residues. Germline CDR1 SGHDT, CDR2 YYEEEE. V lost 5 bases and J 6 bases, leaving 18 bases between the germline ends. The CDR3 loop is CASRPRWAGGNSPLHF. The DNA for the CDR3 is TGTGCCAGCAGACCTAGGTGGGCAGGCGGTAATTCACCCCTCCACTTT.

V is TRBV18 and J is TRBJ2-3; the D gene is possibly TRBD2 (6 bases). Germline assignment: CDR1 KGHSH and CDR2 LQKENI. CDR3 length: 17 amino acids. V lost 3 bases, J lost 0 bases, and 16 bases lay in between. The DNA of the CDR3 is TGTGCCAGCTCACCGGGGGAGTGGGGGGTGAGCACAGATACGCAGTATTTT. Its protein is CASSPGEWGVSTDTQYF.

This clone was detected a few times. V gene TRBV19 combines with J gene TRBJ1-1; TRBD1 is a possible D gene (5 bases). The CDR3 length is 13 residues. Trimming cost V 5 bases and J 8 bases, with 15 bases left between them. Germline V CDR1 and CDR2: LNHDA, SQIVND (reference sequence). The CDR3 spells CASSLGPRGEAFF. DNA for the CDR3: TGTGCCAGTAGTTTGGGACCCCGGGGGGAAGCTTTCTTT. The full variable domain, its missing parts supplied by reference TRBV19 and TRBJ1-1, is DGGITQSPKYLFRKEGQNVTLSCEQNLNHDAMYWYRQDPGQGLRLIYYSQIVNDFQKGDIAEGYSVSREKKESFPLTVTSAQKNPTAFYLCASSLGPRGEAFFGQGTRLTVV.

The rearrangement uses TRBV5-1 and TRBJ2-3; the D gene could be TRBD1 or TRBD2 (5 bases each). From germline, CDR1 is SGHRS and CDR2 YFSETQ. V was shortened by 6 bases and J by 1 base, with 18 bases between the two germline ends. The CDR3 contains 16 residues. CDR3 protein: CASTQPGGRGTDTQYF. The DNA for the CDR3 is TGCGCCAGCACCCAGCCTGGGGGTAGAGGCACAGATACGCAGTATTTT.

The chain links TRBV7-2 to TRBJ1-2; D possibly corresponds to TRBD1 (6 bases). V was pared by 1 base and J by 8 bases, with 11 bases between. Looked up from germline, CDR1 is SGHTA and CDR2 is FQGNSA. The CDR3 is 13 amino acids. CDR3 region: CASSLGQAEGYTF. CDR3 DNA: TGTGCCAGCAGCTTAGGACAGGCGGAAGGCTACACCTTC.

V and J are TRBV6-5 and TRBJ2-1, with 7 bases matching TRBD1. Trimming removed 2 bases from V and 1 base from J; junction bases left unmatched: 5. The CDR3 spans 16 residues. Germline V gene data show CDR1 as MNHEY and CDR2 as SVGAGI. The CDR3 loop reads CASSYPTDRSYNEQFF. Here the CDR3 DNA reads TGTGCCAGCAGTTACCCTACGGACAGGTCCTACAATGAGCAGTTCTTC.

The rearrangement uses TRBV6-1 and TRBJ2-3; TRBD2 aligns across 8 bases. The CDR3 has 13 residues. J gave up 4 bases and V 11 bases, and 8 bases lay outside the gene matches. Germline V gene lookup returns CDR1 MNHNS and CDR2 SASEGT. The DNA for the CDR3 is TGTGCCGCGGGGGGCGGGCACGCAGATACGCAGTATTTT. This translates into CAAGGGHADTQYF.

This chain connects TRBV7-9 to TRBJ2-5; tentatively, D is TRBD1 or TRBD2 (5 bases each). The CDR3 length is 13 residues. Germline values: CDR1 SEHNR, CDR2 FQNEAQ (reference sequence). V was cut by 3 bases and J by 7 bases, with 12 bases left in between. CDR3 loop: CASSFRDPGTQYF. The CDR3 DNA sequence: TGTGCCAGCAGCTTCAGGGACCCTGGGACCCAGTACTTC.

The CDR3 sequence is CASSYDGNSRPQHF. CDR3 coding DNA: TGTGCCAGCAGTTACGACGGCAACTCGCGGCCCCAGCATTTT. V and J are TRBV6-6 and TRBJ1-5; no reliable D call. Looked up from germline, CDR1 is MNHNY and CDR2 is SVGAGI (reference sequence). Trimming took off 2 bases at V and 9 bases at J, with 14 bases between the two ends. The CDR3 runs 14 residues.

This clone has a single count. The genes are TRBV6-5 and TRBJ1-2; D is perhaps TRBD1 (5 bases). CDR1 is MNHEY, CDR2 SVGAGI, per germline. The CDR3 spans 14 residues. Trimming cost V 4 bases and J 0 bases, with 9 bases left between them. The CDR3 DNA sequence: TGTGCCAGCAGTTCACACAGGACTAACTATGGCTACACCTTC. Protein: CASSSHRTNYGYTF.

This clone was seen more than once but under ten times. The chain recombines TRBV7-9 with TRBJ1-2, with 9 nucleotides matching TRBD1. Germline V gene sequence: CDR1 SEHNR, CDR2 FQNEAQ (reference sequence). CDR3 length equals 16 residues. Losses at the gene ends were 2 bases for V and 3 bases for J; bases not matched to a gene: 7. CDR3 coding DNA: TGTGCCAGCAGCTTATCCGGGGGACAGGGAGACTATGGCTACACCTTC. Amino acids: CASSLSGGQGDYGYTF.

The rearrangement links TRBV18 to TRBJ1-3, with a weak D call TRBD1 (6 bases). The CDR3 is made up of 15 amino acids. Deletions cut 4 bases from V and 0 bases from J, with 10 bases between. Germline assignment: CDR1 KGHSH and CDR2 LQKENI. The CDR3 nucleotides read TGTGCCAGCTCACGCTCGGACAGCTCTGGAAACACCATATATTTT. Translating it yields CASSRSDSSGNTIYF.

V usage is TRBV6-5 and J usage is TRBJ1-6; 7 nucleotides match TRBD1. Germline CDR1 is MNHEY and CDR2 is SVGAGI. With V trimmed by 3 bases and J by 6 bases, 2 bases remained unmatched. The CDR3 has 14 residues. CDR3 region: CASSYWDSNSPLHF. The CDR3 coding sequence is TGTGCCAGCAGTTATTGGGACAGTAATTCACCCCTCCACTTT.

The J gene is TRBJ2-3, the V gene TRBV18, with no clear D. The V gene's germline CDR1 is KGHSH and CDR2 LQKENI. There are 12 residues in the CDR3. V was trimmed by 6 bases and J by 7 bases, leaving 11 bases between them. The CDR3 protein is CASSPPHNTQYF. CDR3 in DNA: TGTGCCAGCTCTCCTCCCCATAATACGCAGTATTTT. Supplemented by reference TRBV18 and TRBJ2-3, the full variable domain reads NAGVMQNPRHLVRRRGQEARLRCSPMKGHSHVYWYRQLPEEGLKFMVYLQKENIIDESGMPKERFSAEFPKEGPSILRIQQVVRGDSAAYFCASSPPHNTQYFGPGTRLTVL.

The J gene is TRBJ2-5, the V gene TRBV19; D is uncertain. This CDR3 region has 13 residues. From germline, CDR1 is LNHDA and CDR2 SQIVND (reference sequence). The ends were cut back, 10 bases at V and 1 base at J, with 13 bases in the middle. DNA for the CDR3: TGTGCCATAAGTAAGGGCCCCCAAGAGACCCAGTACTTC. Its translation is CAISKGPQETQYF.

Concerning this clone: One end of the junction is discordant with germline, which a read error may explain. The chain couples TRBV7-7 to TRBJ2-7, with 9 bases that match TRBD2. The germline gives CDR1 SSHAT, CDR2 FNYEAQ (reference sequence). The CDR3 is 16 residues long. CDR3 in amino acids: CASSFSAASGVYEQYF. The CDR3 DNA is TGTGCTAGCAGCTTTTCGGCGGCTAGCGGGGTATACGAGCAGTACTTC.

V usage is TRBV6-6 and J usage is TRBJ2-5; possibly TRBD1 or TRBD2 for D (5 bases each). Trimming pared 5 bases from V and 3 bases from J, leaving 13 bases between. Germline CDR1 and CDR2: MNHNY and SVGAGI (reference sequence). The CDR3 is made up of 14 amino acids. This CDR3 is CASSPGTAKETQYF. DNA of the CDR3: TGTGCCAGCAGTCCCGGGACCGCAAAAGAGACCCAGTACTTC.

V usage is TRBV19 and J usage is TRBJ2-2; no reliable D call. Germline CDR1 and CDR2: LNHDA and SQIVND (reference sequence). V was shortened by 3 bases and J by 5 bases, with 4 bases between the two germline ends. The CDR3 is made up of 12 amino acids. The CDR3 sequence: CASSMTTGELFF. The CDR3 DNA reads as TGTGCCAGTAGTATGACAACCGGGGAGCTGTTTTTT.